One and the same sample provided the 32 T cell receptor beta chains below, sequenced in a study of blood T cells in healthy people across ages. The authors ran a second PCR of 7 to 11 cycles using a sample-barcoded 5' primer and a J-beta primer mix. From the 5' RACE reads, TCRdb called clonotypes with MiXCR, one entry per CDR3 protein. Of roughly 800,000 distinct CDR3 sequences listed, around 25% were seen once; the top ten hold 9% to 9.5%. Separately, the same data were catalogued under a study of T cells of mothers and their children.

Sequencing input: blood. The origin of the receptors is a boy younger than 18 in good health.

The chain combines TRBV18 with TRBJ2-7; no definite D call. The V gene lost 2 bases and the J gene lost 1 base, with 6 bases spanning the gap. CDR1 KGHSH and CDR2 LQKENI come from the germline V gene. The CDR3 consists of 13 residues. The CDR3 DNA reads as TGTGCCAGCTCACCAATGAGGTCCTACGAGCAGTACTTC. This gives the protein CASSPMRSYEQYF.

This clonotype was detected only a few times. The chain joins TRBV15 to TRBJ2-2; a weak D match, TRBD1 (5 bases). The CDR3 runs to 13 residues. Trimming removed 4 bases from V and 5 bases from J, with 8 bases in between. CDR1 is LNHNV, CDR2 YYDKDF, per germline (reference sequence). The DNA of the CDR3 is TGTGCCACCAGCATCCAGGGTACCGGGGAGCTGTTTTTT. Protein: CATSIQGTGELFF.

The chain joins TRBV7-3 to TRBJ2-1; 8 bases map to TRBD2. The CDR3 extends over 14 amino acids. The J segment lost 5 bases and the V segment lost 5 bases, leaving 5 bases of the junction unmatched. The germline gives CDR1 SGHTA, CDR2 FQGTGA. CDR3: CASSISGEHNEQFF. The DNA of the CDR3 is TGTGCCAGCAGCATTAGCGGGGAGCACAATGAGCAGTTCTTC.

Here the CDR3 DNA reads TGTGCCAGCAGCCAAGTGGAACCTTGGGTCACTAGCGGGACGGGGCAAGAGACCCAGTACTTC. This encodes CASSQVEPWVTSGTGQETQYF. The genes are TRBV3-1 and TRBJ2-5; TRBD2 matches 10 bases. The germline V gene encodes CDR1 LGHDT and CDR2 YNNKEL (reference sequence). V was pared by 1 base and J by 2 bases, with 19 bases of the junction left unmatched. The CDR3 totals 21 residues.

The rearrangement links TRBV6-1 to TRBJ2-5; D gene unclear. Trimming pared 3 bases from V and 12 bases from J, leaving 8 bases between. This CDR3 has 10 amino acids. Germline V gene sequence: CDR1 MNHNS, CDR2 SASEGT. The CDR3 bases are TGTGCCAGCAGTGAGTTACAGAAGTACTTC. It specifies CASSELQKYF.

This clonotype has more than one count but fewer than ten. The genes are TRBV24-1 and TRBJ2-2, with 14 bases fitting TRBD2. The CDR3 sequence is 17 residues long. The germline V gene encodes CDR1 KGHDR and CDR2 SFDVKD. V shed 7 bases and J 1 base; nucleotides not matched to a gene: 4. CDR3 amino acids: CATRRGLAGENTGELFF. CDR3 in DNA: TGTGCCACCAGAAGGGGACTAGCGGGGGAGAACACCGGGGAGCTGTTTTTT.

This clonotype was picked up a small number of times. J is TRBJ2-1 and V is TRBV4-2, with 8 bases identical to TRBD2. Germline-derived CDR1 and CDR2 are LGHNA and YNFKEQ. The V gene end was trimmed by 0 bases and the J gene end by 6 bases; junction bases not matched to a gene: 4. CDR3 length: 15 residues. CDR3 loop: CASSQDGAGVNEQFF. The CDR3 coding sequence is TGTGCCAGCAGCCAAGATGGAGCGGGGGTCAATGAGCAGTTCTTC.

A few counts support this clonotype. The rearrangement uses TRBV11-2 and TRBJ1-1, with a possible D match to TRBD1 (6 bases). The germline V gene has CDR1 SGHAT and CDR2 FQNNGV. The CDR3 runs 14 residues. With 4 bases removed from V and 6 bases from J, the gap between germline ends came to 15 bases. CDR3 nucleotide sequence: TGTGCCAGCAGCTGGGGAATGGGGGGCCCTGAAGCTTTCTTT. This codes for CASSWGMGGPEAFF.

Only a few counts were recorded for this clonotype. A junction end diverges from the germline sequence, so it may reflect a read error. The V call is TRBV9, the J call TRBJ2-3, with 8 bases lining up with TRBD2. The CDR3 is 18 amino acids. The germline V gene has CDR1 SGDLS and CDR2 YYNGEE. The CDR3 loop reads CASSVVFGTGGRADTQYF. CDR3 bases: TGCGCCAGCAGCGTAGTTTTCGGAACGGGGGGGCGAGCAGATACGCAGTATTTT.

CDR3 nucleotides: TGCAGCGTCGTAGACAGGGAGAACACTGAAGCTTTCTTT. Its translation is CSVVDRENTEAFF. J is TRBJ1-1 and V is TRBV29-1; 7 bases fit TRBD1. V shed 6 bases and J 1 base; nucleotides not matched to a gene: 5. Per germline, CDR1 SQVTM and CDR2 ANQGSEA. The CDR3 sequence is 13 residues long.

This rearrangement joins TRBV27 to TRBJ2-5; no reliable D call. In germline, CDR1 is MNHEY, CDR2 SMNVEV (reference sequence). Trimming shortened V by 4 bases and J by 2 bases, and 14 bases separated the two germline ends. The CDR3 loop spans 15 amino acids. The CDR3 protein is CASSSLSGWQETQYF. CDR3 in DNA: TGTGCCAGCAGTTCCCTTTCGGGTTGGCAAGAGACCCAGTACTTC.

The table lists this clonotype with a few counts. V is TRBV25-1 and J is TRBJ1-1; D not certain. This CDR3 region has 15 residues. CDR1 MGHDK and CDR2 SYGVNS come from the germline V gene. V was trimmed by 3 bases and J by 1 base, leaving 12 bases between them. The chain's CDR3 is CASSDTIPGNTEAFF. CDR3 bases: TGTGCCAGCAGTGATACCATTCCGGGGAACACTGAAGCTTTCTTT.

The chain joins TRBV9 to TRBJ2-3; 14 nucleotides agree with TRBD2. V was clipped by 4 bases and J by 0 bases; unmatched bases: 7. Germline CDR1 and CDR2: SGDLS and YYNGEE. This CDR3 is built from 18 residues. CDR3 nucleotide sequence: TGTGCCAGCAGCATCCGGGGACTAGCGGGGGATAGCACAGATACGCAGTATTTT. It is translated as CASSIRGLAGDSTDTQYF.

Only a few counts were recorded for this clonotype. This rearrangement joins TRBV2 to TRBJ2-7, with D unclear. V lost 6 bases, J lost 6 bases, and 6 bases lay in between. CDR1 and CDR2 (germline): SNHLY, FYNNEI. CDR3 length: 10 amino acids. DNA for the CDR3: TGTGCCAGCAGAAGACTCGAGCAGTACTTC. Translating gives CASRRLEQYF.

This clonotype was found a few times. A junction boundary mismatches the germline segment, possibly from a read error. The rearrangement links TRBV28 to TRBJ1-1; the D is unclear. The CDR3 contains 17 residues. The germline gives CDR1 MDHEN, CDR2 SYDVKM. The CDR3 sequence is CASSLTVEQLPNTEAFF. In nucleotides, the CDR3 is TGTGCCAGCAGTCTTACAGTCGAACAACTACCGAACACTGAAGCCTTCTTT. Looking up the rest from reference TRBV28 and TRBJ1-1 gives the full variable domain: DVKVTQSSRYLVKRTGEKVFLECVQDMDHENMFWYRQDPGLGLRLIYFSYDVKMKEKGDIPEGYSVSREKKERFSLILESASTNQTSMYLCASSLTVEQLPNTEAFFGQGTRLTVV.

This clonotype was observed a few times. This CDR3 is CASNSPPGPAVTDTQYF. The CDR3 coding sequence is TGTGCCAGCAACTCCCCGCCGGGACCAGCGGTCACAGATACGCAGTATTTT. J is TRBJ2-3 and V is TRBV27, with D possibly being TRBD1 or TRBD2 (5 bases each). V was clipped by 7 bases and J by 2 bases, with 22 bases between them. This CDR3 spans 17 amino acids. Germline V CDR1 and CDR2: MNHEY, SMNVEV (reference sequence).

CDR3 sequence reads: CASRPDSFQETQYF. For the CDR3, the DNA is TGTGCCAGCAGACCAGACAGTTTCCAAGAGACCCAGTACTTC. The rearrangement joins TRBV11-2 to TRBJ2-5, with D possibly being TRBD1 (5 bases). Trimming cost V 6 bases and J 1 base, with 12 bases left between them. CDR1 SGHAT and CDR2 FQNNGV come from the germline V gene. The CDR3 covers 14 residues.

This chain uses TRBV28 with TRBJ2-7; weak D call: TRBD1 (6 bases). CDR1 MDHEN and CDR2 SYDVKM come from the germline V gene. Trimming stripped 6 bases from V and 0 bases from J, with 15 bases between. The CDR3 sequence is 15 residues long. CDR3 protein: CASSPGTPASYEQYF. CDR3 DNA: TGTGCCAGCAGCCCTGGGACACCAGCCTCCTACGAGCAGTACTTC. The full variable domain, in which reference TRBV28 and TRBJ2-7 provide the parts outside the CDR3, is DVKVTQSSRYLVKRTGEKVFLECVQDMDHENMFWYRQDPGLGLRLIYFSYDVKMKEKGDIPEGYSVSREKKERFSLILESASTNQTSMYLCASSPGTPASYEQYFGPGTRLTVT.

This chain connects TRBV11-2 to TRBJ1-2; the D is unclear. Trimming pared 5 bases from V and 1 base from J, leaving 11 bases between. The CDR3 has 14 residues. From germline, CDR1 is SGHAT and CDR2 FQNNGV. The CDR3 spells CASSPSGVNYGYTF. CDR3 DNA sequence: TGTGCCAGCAGCCCGTCCGGGGTTAACTATGGCTACACCTTC.

This clonotype was seen a few times. The chain carries TRBV6-2 or TRBV6-3 and TRBJ2-4; D is perhaps TRBD2 (5 bases). Trimming left V 7 bases short and J 0 bases short, with 13 bases between. The germline gives CDR1 MNHEY, CDR2 SVGEGT. The CDR3 totals 15 residues. CDR3 DNA sequence: TGTGCCAGCAAATCACTAGAACTAGCCAAAAACATTCAGTACTTC. As protein: CASKSLELAKNIQYF.

This clonotype was seen only a few times. V usage is TRBV29-1 and J usage is TRBJ2-5, with D perhaps matching TRBD2 (6 bases). The end of the DNA fits TRBJ2-7 better, so the J call may be wrong. Germline CDR1 and CDR2: SQVTM and ANQGSEA. CDR3 length: 13 amino acids. In DNA form, the CDR3 reads TGCAGCGTTGAGGGGGACTGGTCGGGCGAGCAGTACTTC. Amino acids: CSVEGDWSGEQYF.

The rearrangement links TRBV12-3 or TRBV12-4 to TRBJ2-2, with 14 positions matching TRBD2. The V gene end was trimmed by 6 bases and the J gene end by 2 bases; junction bases not matched to a gene: 5. The CDR3 totals 17 residues. The CDR3 sequence is CASRQGTSGGNTGELFF. CDR3 coding DNA: TGTGCCAGCAGGCAGGGGACTAGCGGGGGTAACACCGGGGAGCTGTTTTTT.

A remark on this clonotype: At one boundary the junction diverges from the germline segment, which might be a read error. The V and J genes are TRBV7-3 and TRBJ1-4; D perhaps matches TRBD1 (5 bases). The CDR3 length is 18 residues. The V gene's germline CDR1 is SGHTA and CDR2 FQGTGA. CDR3 loop: CASSERPWGRLGNEKPFF. CDR3 bases: TGTGCCAGCAGCGAACGCCCTTGGGGCAGGCTGGGCAATGAAAAACCGTTTTTT. The entire variable domain, with the rest obtained from reference TRBV7-3 and TRBJ1-4, is as follows: GAGVSQTPSNKVTEKGKYVELRCDPISGHTALYWYRQSLGQGPEFLIYFQGTGAADDSGLPNDRFFAVRPEGSVSTLKIQRTERGDSAVYLCASSERPWGRLGNEKPFFGSGTQLSVL.

The V and J genes are TRBV7-9 and TRBJ2-3; 8 nucleotides line up with TRBD2. Germline-derived CDR1 and CDR2 are SEHNR and FQNEAQ (reference sequence). Unmatched junction bases numbered 7, after V lost 6 bases and J lost 2 bases. The length of the CDR3 is 15 residues. Here the CDR3 reads CASRHAGGLTDTQYF. The CDR3 nucleotides read TGTGCCAGCAGGCATGCGGGGGGCCTCACAGATACGCAGTATTTT.

V and J are TRBV12-3 or TRBV12-4 and TRBJ1-2; TRBD1 agrees at 7 bases. The CDR3 runs 13 residues. J gave up 3 bases and V 5 bases, and 3 bases lay outside the gene matches. The CDR3 nucleotides read TGTGCCAGCAGTCCAGGGGGGTACTATGGCTACACCTTC. The encoded protein is CASSPGGYYGYTF.

The J gene is TRBJ2-5, the V gene TRBV6-5, with D maybe TRBD2 (5 bases). This CDR3 is 14 amino acids long. V was shortened by 5 bases and J by 4 bases, with 14 bases between the two germline ends. Germline CDR1 MNHEY, CDR2 SVGAGI. CDR3 in DNA: TGTGCCAGCAGTGAGCCGGGATCCCGAGAGACCCAGTACTTC. As protein: CASSEPGSRETQYF.

This clonotype was found once. The gene calls are TRBV6-5 and TRBJ2-2; unclear D gene. With 0 bases removed from V and 0 bases from J, the gap between germline ends came to 17 bases. CDR3 size: 19 residues. CDR1 is MNHEY and CDR2 is SVGAGI in the germline V gene. CDR3 sequence reads: CASSYSGLEHMTNTGELFF. Written as DNA, the CDR3 is TGTGCCAGCAGTTACTCGGGCCTAGAGCACATGACGAACACCGGGGAGCTGTTTTTT.

J is TRBJ1-1 and V is TRBV6-6; TRBD1 is a possible D gene (5 bases). The ends were cut back, 2 bases at V and 4 bases at J, with 5 bases in the middle. CDR1 and CDR2 from the germline V gene are MNHNY and SVGAGI (reference sequence). The CDR3 has 12 amino acids. This chain's CDR3 is CASSYGTTEAFF. The CDR3 DNA sequence: TGTGCCAGCAGTTACGGGACCACTGAAGCTTTCTTT.

The rearrangement joins TRBV3-1 to TRBJ2-5, with D unresolved. The J call may not be correct, given that the DNA end is closer to TRBJ2-7. CDR3 length equals 14 residues. The germline V gene encodes CDR1 LGHDT and CDR2 YNNKEL (reference sequence). DNA of the CDR3: TGTGCCAGCAGCCAAGGTGTCCCTAACTACGAGCAGTACTTC. This translates into CASSQGVPNYEQYF.

The DNA for the CDR3 is TGTGCCAGCAGCTTCTTCCCTAGGACAGGGGGTGAAAAACTGTTTTTT. Translating gives CASSFFPRTGGEKLFF. The chain combines TRBV7-8 with TRBJ1-4; 10 bases align to TRBD1. The CDR3 sequence is 16 residues long. With V trimmed by 3 bases and J by 7 bases, 8 bases remained unmatched. CDR1 and CDR2 (germline): SGHVS, FQNEAQ.

This clonotype was counted a few times. The CDR3 DNA reads as TGCAGTGCTCTCGGACAGGGGAGCACAGATACGCAGTATTTT. It codes for CSALGQGSTDTQYF. The gene calls are TRBV20-1 and TRBJ2-3, with 9 bases matching TRBD1. The CDR3 extends over 14 amino acids. V was clipped by 5 bases and J by 0 bases; unmatched bases: 3. Germline V gives CDR1 DFQATT, CDR2 SNEGSKA (reference sequence).

Only a few counts were recorded for this clonotype. J is TRBJ2-1 and V is TRBV29-1; tentatively, D is TRBD2 (6 bases). CDR3 length equals 13 residues. From germline, CDR1 is SQVTM and CDR2 ANQGSEA. V lost 3 bases and J 10 bases, leaving 16 bases between the germline ends. Here the CDR3 reads CSVEPSVTQEQFF. The CDR3 DNA reads as TGCAGCGTTGAGCCTAGCGTTACGCAGGAGCAGTTCTTC.